Below are 23 T cell receptor beta chains sequenced from a single sample in a study of graft-versus-host responses after intestinal transplantation (dated by TCRdb to about 2021). The library was produced with the immunoSEQ multiplex PCR assay. The immuneACCESS repertoire file appears here via TCRdb, limited to in-frame rearrangements. These files lack a portion of the clones; in checked studies, under half of the deficit traces to unresolved V genes, and the cause of the others is not known. Within this sample are more than 65,000 clones, with over 75% of them counted one time only. Approximately 0.39% of the sample belongs to the ten largest clones. These receptors have no identified antigens. The sample's time point label, in plain terms: cells obtained before transplantation from donor or recipient. This specimen consisted of unstimulated CD4+ T cells sorted from spleen or lymph node cells, obtained before transplant. All receptors derive from a human donor who was the organ donor for an intestinal transplant.

This clone was counted a single time. The chain employs TRBV25-1 and TRBJ1-3; the D gene is possibly TRBD1 (5 bases). CDR1 is MGHDK, CDR2 SYGVNS, per germline. The CDR3 totals 14 residues. The V and J ends lost 0 bases and 4 bases respectively, with 7 bases between them. CDR3 sequence (DNA): TGTGCCAGCAGTGAATATGCAGGGGGAAACACCATATATTTT. As protein: CASSEYAGGNTIYF.

The chain employs TRBV27 and TRBJ1-1, with a tentative D call TRBD1 (6 bases). The CDR3 runs to 15 residues. Germline V gives CDR1 MNHEY, CDR2 SMNVEV (reference sequence). The V and J ends lost 5 bases and 5 bases respectively, with 18 bases between them. For the CDR3, the DNA is TGTGCCAGCAGTGCCTCTCGGGGGGCCGGTACTGAAGCTTTCTTT. As protein: CASSASRGAGTEAFF.

J is TRBJ2-4 and V is TRBV30; D is perhaps TRBD1 (5 bases). The CDR3 length is 13 residues. Germline CDR1 and CDR2: GTSNPN and SVGIG (reference sequence). The germline V and J ends were trimmed by 3 bases and 8 bases, with 14 bases remaining between them. The CDR3 sequence: CAWRKGVPDIQYF. CDR3 nucleotide sequence: TGTGCCTGGAGAAAAGGGGTGCCGGACATTCAGTACTTC.

The chain has TRBV7-2 and TRBJ1-1; no clear D. V gave up 3 bases and J gave up 0 bases, with 8 bases separating them. Germline CDR1 is SGHTA and CDR2 is FQGNSA. This CDR3 is 14 amino acids long. This chain's CDR3 is CASSFDTLNTEAFF. The DNA for the CDR3 is TGTGCCAGCAGCTTCGACACCTTGAACACTGAAGCTTTCTTT.

The chain carries TRBV28 and TRBJ2-5, with D possibly TRBD2 on 6 matching bases. The CDR3 is 15 residues long. The V and J ends lost 4 bases and 4 bases respectively, with 16 bases between them. Germline loops: CDR1 MDHEN, CDR2 SYDVKM. DNA for the CDR3: TGTGCCAGCAGTTCCCCCGGAGGGTACGGAGAGACCCAGTACTTC. It yields the protein CASSSPGGYGETQYF.

The chain uses TRBV7-6 and TRBJ2-2, with D uncertain. The CDR3 covers 16 residues. Deletions cut 1 base from V and 4 bases from J, with 13 bases between. Germline CDR1 SGHVS, CDR2 FNYEAQ. CDR3 DNA sequence: TGTGCCAGCAGCTTAGGACAAACCCTGTCCACCGGGGAGCTGTTTTTT. Its protein is CASSLGQTLSTGELFF.

The chain recombines TRBV6-6 with TRBJ2-3; the D gene is possibly TRBD2 (5 bases). Trimming took 4 bases from V and 2 from J, leaving 7 bases between them. CDR1 is MNHNY and CDR2 is SVGAGI in the germline V gene (reference sequence). This CDR3 region has 13 residues. DNA of the CDR3: TGTGCCAGCAGTTCCGACTACACAGATACGCAGTATTTT. Amino acid sequence: CASSSDYTDTQYF.

This clone was counted once. The CDR3 protein is CAISTAGSYNEQFF. In nucleotides, the CDR3 is TGTGCCATCAGTACAGCGGGCTCCTACAATGAGCAGTTCTTC. V usage is TRBV10-3 and J usage is TRBJ2-1; tentative D call: TRBD2 (6 bases). The V and J ends lost 5 bases and 0 bases respectively, with 8 bases between them. Germline V lookup: CDR1 ENHRY, CDR2 SYGVKD. The CDR3 is made up of 14 amino acids.

The chain carries TRBV2 and TRBJ2-1; 8 nucleotides align to TRBD2. The CDR3 extends over 13 amino acids. V gave up 9 bases and J gave up 13 bases; unmatched junction bases: 14. In germline, CDR1 is SNHLY, CDR2 FYNNEI. This chain's CDR3 is CASSVGLAGTQFF. The CDR3 DNA reads TGTGCCAGTTCGGTCGGCCTAGCGGGTACCCAGTTCTTC. Filled out from reference TRBV2 and TRBJ2-1, the complete variable domain reads EPEVTQTPSHQVTQMGQEVILRCVPISNHLYFYWYRQILGQKVEFLVSFYNNEISEKSEIFDDQFSVERPDGSNFTLKIRSTKLEDSAMYFCASSVGLAGTQFFGPGTRLTVL.

The chain links TRBV19 to TRBJ2-3; no reliable D call. V gave up 1 base and J gave up 2 bases, with 7 bases separating them. The CDR3 runs to 14 residues. CDR1 is LNHDA and CDR2 is SQIVND in the germline V gene (reference sequence). In DNA form, the CDR3 reads TGTGCCAGTAGTATAGGCATAGACACAGATACGCAGTATTTT. It yields the protein CASSIGIDTDTQYF.

The chain combines TRBV11-2 with TRBJ2-3; 8 bases are a match to TRBD2. Trimming cost V 1 base and J 2 bases; bases outside gene matches: 5. The length of the CDR3 is 16 residues. Germline lookup yields CDR1 SGHAT and CDR2 FQNNGV. This CDR3 reads CASSLAGGPITDTQYF. The CDR3 region has the DNA TGTGCCAGCAGCTTAGCGGGGGGGCCAATCACAGATACGCAGTATTTT.

This clone appeared a single time. The chain carries TRBV5-4 and TRBJ2-2; D not certain. Per germline, CDR1 SGHNT and CDR2 YYREEE (reference sequence). Trimming removed 0 bases at V and 6 bases at J, with 21 bases between. The CDR3 consists of 18 residues. CDR3 loop: CASSLGLQSPVSAGELFF. The CDR3, as DNA: TGTGCCAGCAGCTTGGGATTACAGTCTCCCGTGTCTGCCGGGGAGCTGTTTTTT.

The V call is TRBV6-5, the J call TRBJ1-2; TRBD1 matches 7 bases. This CDR3 comprises 13 residues. In germline, CDR1 is MNHEY, CDR2 SVGAGI. Trimming took 2 bases from V and 7 from J; bases not matched to a gene: 4. The CDR3: CASSYEGAGGYTF. CDR3 bases: TGTGCCAGCAGTTACGAGGGGGCGGGTGGCTACACCTTC.

This clone has just a few counts. The V call is TRBV20-1, the J call TRBJ2-1; 9 bases map to TRBD2. The CDR3 contains 11 residues. Germline trimming cut 3 bases from V and 15 bases from J; bases unmatched to any gene: 6. Germline CDR1 reads DFQATT; CDR2 reads SNEGSKA (reference sequence). The chain's CDR3 is CSASKPGLAFF. CDR3 coding DNA: TGCAGTGCTAGCAAACCGGGACTAGCGTTCTTC.

Comment on this clone: The junction does not match germline at one end; this may be a read error. The chain recombines TRBV7-7 with TRBJ1-3, with no clear D. This CDR3 region has 13 residues. Germline loops: CDR1 SSHAT, CDR2 FNYEAQ (reference sequence). DNA for the CDR3: TGTGCTAGCAGCCCGTCGGTCGGAAACACCATATATTTT. Protein sequence: CASSPSVGNTIYF.

V gene TRBV25-1 combines with J gene TRBJ1-4; D call uncertain. Germline V gene data show CDR1 as MGHDK and CDR2 as SYGVNS. The CDR3 spans 14 residues. V was clipped by 3 bases and J by 8 bases, with 13 bases between them. The CDR3, as DNA: TGTGCCAGCAGTGATTGGGGAGTGAGAGAAAAACTGTTTTTT. Translation: CASSDWGVREKLFF.

The gene calls are TRBV15 and TRBJ2-1; possible D gene TRBD2, 7 bases. Between the trimmed V and J ends, which lost 0 bases and 5 bases, there was a span of 17 bases. CDR1 and CDR2 (germline): LNHNV, YYDKDF (reference sequence). The CDR3 extends over 17 amino acids. The CDR3: CATSRDPAGALDNEQFF. CDR3 nucleotide sequence: TGTGCCACCAGCAGAGATCCTGCGGGGGCCTTGGACAATGAGCAGTTCTTC.

V gene TRBV7-2 combines with J gene TRBJ2-5; D unresolved. The ends were cut back, 4 bases at V and 3 bases at J, with 9 bases in the middle. The length of the CDR3 is 13 residues. Germline CDR1 reads SGHTA; CDR2 reads FQGNSA. CDR3 nucleotide sequence: TGTGCCAGCAGCTCAACATTAAAAGAGACCCAGTACTTC. Its protein is CASSSTLKETQYF.

This clone occurred a few times. The chain joins TRBV5-1 to TRBJ1-1; D is uncertain. The germline gives CDR1 SGHRS, CDR2 YFSETQ. V dropped 2 bases and J dropped 4 bases, with 15 bases sitting between them. This CDR3 is 15 amino acids long. The CDR3 is CASSFLTLRGTEAFF. The CDR3 bases are TGCGCCAGCAGCTTTCTTACACTGAGAGGCACTGAAGCTTTCTTT.

This chain joins TRBV6-4 and TRBJ1-2, with TRBD1 as a possible D gene (5 bases). CDR1 is MRHNA and CDR2 is SNTAGT in the germline V gene. V was shortened by 8 bases and J by 0 bases, with 7 bases between the two germline ends. The CDR3 has 12 residues. The CDR3: CASGGTNYGYTF. CDR3 DNA sequence: TGTGCCAGCGGGGGGACTAACTATGGCTACACCTTC.

CDR3 loop: CAWSDLEKLFF. In DNA form, the CDR3 reads TGTGCCTGGAGTGACCTAGAAAAACTGTTTTTT. J is TRBJ1-4 and V is TRBV30; D uncertain. The CDR3 sequence is 11 residues long. The V end was cut by 1 base, the J end by 8 bases, with 5 bases between. Germline CDR1 reads GTSNPN; CDR2 reads SVGIG (reference sequence).

This clone was observed once. This chain links TRBV4-2 with TRBJ1-4; weak D call: TRBD1 (5 bases). The CDR3 loop spans 14 amino acids. Germline CDR1 is LGHNA and CDR2 is YNFKEQ. The germline V and J ends were trimmed by 3 bases and 5 bases, with 10 bases remaining between them. CDR3 nucleotide sequence: TGTGCCAGCAGCCAGGGGACTGGGAATGAAAAACTGTTTTTT. Protein product: CASSQGTGNEKLFF.

The chain joins TRBV4-3 to TRBJ2-1; D is perhaps TRBD1 (6 bases). V dropped 1 base and J dropped 0 bases, with 10 bases sitting between them. Germline CDR1 is LGHNA and CDR2 is YSLEER. The CDR3 runs to 16 residues. CDR3: CASSQVGRGSYNEQFF. The CDR3 bases are TGCGCCAGCAGCCAAGTGGGCAGGGGCTCCTACAATGAGCAGTTCTTC.